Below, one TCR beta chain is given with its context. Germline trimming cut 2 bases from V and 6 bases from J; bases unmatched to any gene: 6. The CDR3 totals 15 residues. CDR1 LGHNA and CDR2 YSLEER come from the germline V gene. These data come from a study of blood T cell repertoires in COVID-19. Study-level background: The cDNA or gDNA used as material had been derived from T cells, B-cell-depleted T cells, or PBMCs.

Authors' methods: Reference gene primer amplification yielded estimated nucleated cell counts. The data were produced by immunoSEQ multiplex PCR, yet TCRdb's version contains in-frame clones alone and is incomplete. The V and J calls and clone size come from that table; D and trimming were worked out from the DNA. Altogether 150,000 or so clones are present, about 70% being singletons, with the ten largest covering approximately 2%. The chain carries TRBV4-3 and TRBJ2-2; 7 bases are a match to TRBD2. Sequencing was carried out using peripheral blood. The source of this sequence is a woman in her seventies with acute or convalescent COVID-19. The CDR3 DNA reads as TGCGCCAGCAGCCAAAGACTAGCTGTGGCCGGGGAGCTGTTTTTT. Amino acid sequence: CASSQRLAVAGELFF.